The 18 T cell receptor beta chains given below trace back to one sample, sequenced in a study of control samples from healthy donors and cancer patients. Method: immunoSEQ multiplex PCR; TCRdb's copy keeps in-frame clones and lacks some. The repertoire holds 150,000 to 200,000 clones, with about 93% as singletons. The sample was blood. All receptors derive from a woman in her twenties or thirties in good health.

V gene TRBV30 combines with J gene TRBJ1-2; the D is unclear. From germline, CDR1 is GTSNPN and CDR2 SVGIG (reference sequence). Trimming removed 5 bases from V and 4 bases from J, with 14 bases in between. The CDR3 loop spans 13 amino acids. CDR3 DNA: TGTGCCTGGGCCAGAGGAGCCCCCTATGGCTACACCTTC. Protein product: CAWARGAPYGYTF.

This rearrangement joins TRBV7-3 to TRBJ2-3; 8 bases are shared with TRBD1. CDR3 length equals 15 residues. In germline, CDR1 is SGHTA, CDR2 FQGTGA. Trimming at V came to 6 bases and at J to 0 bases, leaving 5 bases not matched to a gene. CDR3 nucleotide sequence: TGTGCCAGCAGTTGGACAGGGCGAAGCACAGATACGCAGTATTTT. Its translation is CASSWTGRSTDTQYF.

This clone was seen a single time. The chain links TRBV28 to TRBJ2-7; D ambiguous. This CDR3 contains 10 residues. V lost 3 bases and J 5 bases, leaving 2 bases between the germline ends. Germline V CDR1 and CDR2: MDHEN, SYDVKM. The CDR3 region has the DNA TGTGCCAGCAGTTTCCACGAGCAGTACTTC. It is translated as CASSFHEQYF.

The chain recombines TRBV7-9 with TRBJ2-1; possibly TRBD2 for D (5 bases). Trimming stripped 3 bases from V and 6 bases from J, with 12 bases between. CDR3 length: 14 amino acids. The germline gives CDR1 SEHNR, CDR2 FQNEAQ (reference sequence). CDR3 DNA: TGTGCCAGCAGCTTTAATAGCGCCCGCAATGAGCAGTTCTTC. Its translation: CASSFNSARNEQFF.

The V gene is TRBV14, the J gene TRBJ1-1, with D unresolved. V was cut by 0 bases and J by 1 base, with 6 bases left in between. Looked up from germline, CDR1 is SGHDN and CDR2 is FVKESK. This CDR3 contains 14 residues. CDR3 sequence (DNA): TGTGCCAGCAGCCAAGATACAGCGAACACTGAAGCTTTCTTT. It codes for CASSQDTANTEAFF. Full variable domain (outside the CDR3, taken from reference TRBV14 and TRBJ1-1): EAGVTQFPSHSVIEKGQTVTLRCDPISGHDNLYWYRRVMGKEIKFLLHFVKESKQDESGMPNNRFLAERTGGTYSTLKVQPAELEDSGVYFCASSQDTANTEAFFGQGTRLTVV.

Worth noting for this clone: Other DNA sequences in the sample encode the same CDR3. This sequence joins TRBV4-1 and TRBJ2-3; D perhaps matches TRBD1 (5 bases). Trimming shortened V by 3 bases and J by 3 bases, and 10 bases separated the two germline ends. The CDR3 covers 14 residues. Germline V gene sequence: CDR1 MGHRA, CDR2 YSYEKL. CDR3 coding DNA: TGCGCCAGCAGCCAGGTCCAGGGAACAGATACGCAGTATTTT. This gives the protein CASSQVQGTDTQYF.

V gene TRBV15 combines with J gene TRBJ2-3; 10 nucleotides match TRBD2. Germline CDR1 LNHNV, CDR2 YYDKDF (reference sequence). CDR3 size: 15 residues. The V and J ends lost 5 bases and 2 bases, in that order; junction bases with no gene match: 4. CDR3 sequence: CATSLSGRATDTQYF. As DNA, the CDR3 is TGTGCCACCAGCTTGAGCGGGAGGGCCACAGATACGCAGTATTTT. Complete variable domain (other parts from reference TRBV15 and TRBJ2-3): DAMVIQNPRYQVTQFGKPVTLSCSQTLNHNVMYWYQQKSSQAPKLLFHYYDKDFNNEADTPDNFQSRRPNTSFCFLDIRSPGLGDTAMYLCATSLSGRATDTQYFGPGTRLTVL.

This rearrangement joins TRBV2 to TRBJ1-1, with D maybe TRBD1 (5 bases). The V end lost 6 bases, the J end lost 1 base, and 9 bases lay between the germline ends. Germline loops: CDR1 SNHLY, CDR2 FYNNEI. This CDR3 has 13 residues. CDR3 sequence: CASSGGANTEAFF. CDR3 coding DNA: TGTGCCAGCAGCGGTGGGGCGAACACTGAAGCTTTCTTT.

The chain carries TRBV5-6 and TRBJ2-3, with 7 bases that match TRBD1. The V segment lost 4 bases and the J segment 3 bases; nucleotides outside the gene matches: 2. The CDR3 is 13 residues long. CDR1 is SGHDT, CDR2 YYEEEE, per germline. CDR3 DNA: TGTGCCAGCAGCAGACAGGGTACAGATACGCAGTATTTT. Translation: CASSRQGTDTQYF.

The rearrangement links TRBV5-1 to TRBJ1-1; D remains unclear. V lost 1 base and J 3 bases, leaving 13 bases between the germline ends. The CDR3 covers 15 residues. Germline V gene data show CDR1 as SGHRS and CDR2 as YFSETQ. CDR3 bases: TGCGCCAGCAGCTTGAGCCCCACTGATGACACTGAAGCTTTCTTT. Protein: CASSLSPTDDTEAFF.

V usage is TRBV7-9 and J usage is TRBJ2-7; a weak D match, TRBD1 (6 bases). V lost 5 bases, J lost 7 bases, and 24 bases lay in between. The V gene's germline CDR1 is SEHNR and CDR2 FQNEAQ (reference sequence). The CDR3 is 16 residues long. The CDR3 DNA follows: TGTGCCAGCAGCCCCCACGGCCGGGGACAAGTAAGGGAGCAGTACTTC. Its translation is CASSPHGRGQVREQYF.

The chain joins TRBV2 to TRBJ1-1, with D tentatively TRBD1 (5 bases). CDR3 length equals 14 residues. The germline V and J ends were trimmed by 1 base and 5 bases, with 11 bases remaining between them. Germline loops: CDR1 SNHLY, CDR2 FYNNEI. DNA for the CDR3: TGTGCCAGCAGTGAAGAAGGGAGGGGAACTGAAGCTTTCTTT. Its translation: CASSEEGRGTEAFF.

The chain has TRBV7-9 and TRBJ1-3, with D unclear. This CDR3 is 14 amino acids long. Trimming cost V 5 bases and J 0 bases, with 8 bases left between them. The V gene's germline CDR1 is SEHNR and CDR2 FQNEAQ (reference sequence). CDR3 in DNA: TGTGCCAGCAGCGTTGACGGCTCTGGAAACACCATATATTTT. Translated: CASSVDGSGNTIYF.

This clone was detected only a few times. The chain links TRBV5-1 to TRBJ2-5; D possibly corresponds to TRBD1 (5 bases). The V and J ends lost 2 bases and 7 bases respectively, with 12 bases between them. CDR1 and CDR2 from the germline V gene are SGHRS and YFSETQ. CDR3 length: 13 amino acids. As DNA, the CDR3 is TGCGCCAGCAGCTTTGGGGCAGACGGGACCCAGTACTTC. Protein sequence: CASSFGADGTQYF.

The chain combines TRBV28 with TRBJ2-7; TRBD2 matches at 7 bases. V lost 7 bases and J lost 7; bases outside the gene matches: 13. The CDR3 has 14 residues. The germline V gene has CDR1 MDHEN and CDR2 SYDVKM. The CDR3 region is CASIHTSALGEQYF. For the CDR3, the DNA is TGTGCCAGCATCCACACTAGCGCCCTCGGGGAGCAGTACTTC.

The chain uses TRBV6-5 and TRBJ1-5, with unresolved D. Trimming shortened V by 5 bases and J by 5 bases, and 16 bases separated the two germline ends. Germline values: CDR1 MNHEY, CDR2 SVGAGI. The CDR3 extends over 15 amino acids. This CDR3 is CASSSGLTKHQPQHF. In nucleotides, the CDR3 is TGTGCCAGCAGTAGTGGCCTTACAAAGCATCAGCCCCAGCATTTT.

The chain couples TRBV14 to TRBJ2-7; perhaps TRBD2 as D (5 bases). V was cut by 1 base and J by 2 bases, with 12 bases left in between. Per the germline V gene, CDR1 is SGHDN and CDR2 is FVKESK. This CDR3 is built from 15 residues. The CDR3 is CASSQVVTTPYEQYF. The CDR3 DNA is TGTGCCAGCAGCCAAGTAGTGACTACCCCCTACGAGCAGTACTTC.

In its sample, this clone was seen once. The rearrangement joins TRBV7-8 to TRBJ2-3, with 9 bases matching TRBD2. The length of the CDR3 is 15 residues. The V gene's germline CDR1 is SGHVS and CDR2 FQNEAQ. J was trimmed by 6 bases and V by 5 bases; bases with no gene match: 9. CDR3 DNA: TGTGCCAGCAGCCGAATAGCGGGAGCAACGGATACGCAGTATTTT. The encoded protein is CASSRIAGATDTQYF.